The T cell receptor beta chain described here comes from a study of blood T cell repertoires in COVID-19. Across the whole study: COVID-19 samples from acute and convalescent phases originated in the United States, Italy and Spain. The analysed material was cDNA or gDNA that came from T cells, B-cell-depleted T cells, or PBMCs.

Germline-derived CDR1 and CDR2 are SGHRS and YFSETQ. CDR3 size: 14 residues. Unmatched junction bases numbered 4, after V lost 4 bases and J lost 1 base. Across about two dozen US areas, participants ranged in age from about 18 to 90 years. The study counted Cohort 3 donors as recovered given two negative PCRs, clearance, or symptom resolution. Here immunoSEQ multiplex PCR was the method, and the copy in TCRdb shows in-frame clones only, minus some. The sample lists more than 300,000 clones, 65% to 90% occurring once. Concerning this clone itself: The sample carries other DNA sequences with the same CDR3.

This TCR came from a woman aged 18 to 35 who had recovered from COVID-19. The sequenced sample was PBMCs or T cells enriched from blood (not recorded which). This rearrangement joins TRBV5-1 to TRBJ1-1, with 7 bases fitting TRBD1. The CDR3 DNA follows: TGCGCCAGCAGCCTTCAGGGGGGGAACACTGAAGCTTTCTTT. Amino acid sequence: CASSLQGGNTEAFF.